The source of this T cell receptor beta chain is a study of shared clonotypes between healthy human individuals. Background on the study: A couple of women and a few men aged 18 to 49 served as donors.

Every immunoSEQ plate was one replicate of a subset's evenly spread DNA. Sorted-subset replicate PCRs used roughly 180 ng DNA, 25,000 to 30,000 T cell genomes. This table comes from immunoSEQ multiplex PCR, and its TCRdb copy is limited to in-frame clones, with some not included. The sample includes around 2,000,000 clones, approximately 95% of them seen just once. The CDR3 totals 15 residues. V was cut by 2 bases and J by 4 bases, with 17 bases left in between. Germline V gene data show CDR1 as GTSNPN and CDR2 as SVGIG (reference sequence). V and J are TRBV30 and TRBJ2-5; the D gene is possibly TRBD2 (6 bases). The sequence was collected from a man aged 18 to 30 in good health. The specimen sequenced was naive CD4+ T cells sorted from blood. The subset is: CD45RA+ positively selected. The CDR3 DNA is TGTGCCTGGAGTCGTGGGGGGAAAAGGGGAGAGACCCAGTACTTC. It codes for CAWSRGGKRGETQYF.